The sequence of this TCR beta chain was determined in a study of tumor-infiltrating lymphocytes in primary liver carcinoma. Overall study results and limits: With p = 0.039, the top-250-clone fraction in tumors significantly exceeded that in blood.

CDR3 length: 15 amino acids. Trimming pared 8 bases from V and 0 bases from J, leaving 14 bases between. Germline lookup yields CDR1 MDHEN and CDR2 SYDVKM. This clonotype was recorded a few times. What it binds is not known. A constant-region primer served to make TCR beta cDNA from roughly 500 ng total RNA. Researchers made the TCR beta libraries by running three nested multiplex PCR rounds with slightly modified ARM-PCR. Researchers ran the first two PCR rounds for 10 cycles each with TRBV1-TRBV30 forward primers and a C-beta reverse primer. TCRdb recomputed calls from the multiplex PCR reads with MiXCR, one row per CDR3 protein. The sample lists roughly 120,000 distinct CDR3 sequences, under 65% occurring once. Starting material for RNA and DNA co-extraction consisted of about 17-31 mg of unsorted bulk tissue. Tumor regions sampled: superior, inferior, left, right poles, and centre.

The receptor comes from a woman aged 55-70 years with primary liver carcinoma and hepatitis B virus infection. The chain is built from TRBV28 and TRBJ2-1, with unresolved D. The sample consisted of liver tumor tissue from sampling region 3. Subset: tumor region T3, left-lateral pole. The CDR3 here is CASRSDSSSYNEQFF. For the CDR3, the DNA is TGTGCCAGCCGCTCAGACTCCTCCTCCTACAATGAGCAGTTCTTC.